This T cell receptor beta chain derives from a study of T cell responses to AZD1222 COVID-19 vaccine. CDR1 and CDR2 from the germline V gene are SQVTM and ANQGSEA. V was trimmed by 6 bases and J by 2 bases, leaving 11 bases between them. This CDR3 contains 13 residues. Overall study findings and caveats: Increases in Spike-specific TCR breadth and depth were seen after two AZD1222 doses. The donor cohort was predominantly white British with a female majority, and clonal diversity may have been underestimated. Just a handful of AZD1222 recipients tested seropositive at baseline.

For this clone: Antigen unknown.

Measured with immunoSEQ multiplex PCR; TCRdb has only the in-frame clones, and not every one. The sample yields about 150,000 clones, roughly nine tenths seen once. The input for sequencing was peripheral blood, taken on day 0 of MenACWY control vaccination. The sequence was collected from an adult in good health. V is TRBV29-1 and J is TRBJ1-5; possible D gene TRBD1, 5 bases. In DNA, the CDR3 is TGCAGCGTGGGGACCTCTGGCAATCAGCCCCAGCATTTT. Residues: CSVGTSGNQPQHF.